The 17 T cell receptor beta chains below all came from one sample that was sequenced in a study of T cell responses to AZD1222 COVID-19 vaccine. The data were produced by immunoSEQ multiplex PCR, yet TCRdb's version contains in-frame clones alone and is incomplete. The top ten hold 4.5% to 6% of the sample, which has some 120,000 clones, around 89% seen once. The material was peripheral blood, obtained on day 0 of AZD1222 vaccination. The receptors come from an adult in good health.

This chain connects TRBV11-1 to TRBJ1-2; D call uncertain. Trimming pared 1 base from V and 2 bases from J, leaving 8 bases between. CDR3 length: 14 amino acids. Per germline, CDR1 SGHAT and CDR2 FQDESV (reference sequence). The CDR3 spells CASSLDLTNYGYTF. The CDR3 bases are TGTGCCAGCAGCTTAGACTTAACAAACTATGGCTACACCTTC.

J is TRBJ2-2 and V is TRBV6-6, with TRBD1 matching over 7 bases. Looked up from germline, CDR1 is MNHNY and CDR2 is SVGAGI (reference sequence). CDR3 size: 16 residues. V was clipped by 8 bases and J by 0 bases; unmatched bases: 9. The CDR3 DNA follows: TGTGCCAGCCGGAAGATTACAGGGGCGAACACCGGGGAGCTGTTTTTT. Protein sequence: CASRKITGANTGELFF.

The J gene is TRBJ2-3, the V gene TRBV3-1 (or the pseudogene TRBV3-2); TRBD1 agrees at 7 bases. The CDR3 extends over 13 amino acids. With 6 bases clipped from V and 4 bases from J, the junction kept 4 bases outside the gene matches. Germline lookup yields CDR1 LGHDT and CDR2 YNNKEL (reference sequence). The CDR3, as DNA: TGTGCCAGCAGAAAGGGGGCGGCAGATACGCAGTATTTT. It translates to CASRKGAADTQYF.

The V call is TRBV7-3, the J call TRBJ1-5; a possible D gene is TRBD1 (5 bases). CDR1 and CDR2 (germline): SGHTA, FQGTGA. V gave up 5 bases and J gave up 6 bases, with 14 bases separating them. This CDR3 region has 14 residues. The CDR3 here is CASSAGGSPQPQHF. The CDR3 DNA reads TGTGCCAGCAGCGCCGGGGGAAGCCCTCAGCCCCAGCATTTT.

The chain employs TRBV27 and TRBJ2-1; TRBD2 aligns across 12 bases. Germline V CDR1 and CDR2: MNHEY, SMNVEV (reference sequence). Unmatched junction bases numbered 2, after V lost 1 base and J lost 7 bases. The CDR3 spans 15 residues. The CDR3 sequence: CASSLLLAGGNEQFF. CDR3 sequence (DNA): TGTGCCAGCAGTTTATTACTAGCGGGGGGTAATGAGCAGTTCTTC.

The V gene is TRBV19, the J gene TRBJ2-1, with D possibly called TRBD1 or TRBD2 (7 bases each). The germline V gene has CDR1 LNHDA and CDR2 SQIVND (reference sequence). The CDR3 extends over 14 amino acids. Trimming removed 5 bases from V and 4 bases from J, with 12 bases in between. The CDR3 DNA sequence: TGTGCCAGTAGTCAGGGGGGGGATTACAATGAGCAGTTCTTC. It specifies CASSQGGDYNEQFF.

V usage is TRBV6-2 or TRBV6-3 and J usage is TRBJ1-2; D is ambiguous. This CDR3 region has 13 residues. Germline-derived CDR1 and CDR2 are MNHEY and SVGEGT. Trimming took 0 bases from V and 5 from J, leaving 7 bases between them. The CDR3 protein is CASSYSERYGYTF. The CDR3, as DNA: TGTGCCAGCAGTTACTCGGAGAGGTATGGCTACACCTTC.

The chain links TRBV10-3 to TRBJ1-2; no clear D gene. This CDR3 is 14 amino acids long. Germline CDR1 reads ENHRY; CDR2 reads SYGVKD. V lost 0 bases and J 4 bases, leaving 9 bases between the germline ends. In DNA, the CDR3 is TGTGCCATCAGTGAGTCCGTCAGCAGCTATGGCTACACCTTC. Translated, it gives CAISESVSSYGYTF.

This chain joins TRBV4-1 and TRBJ2-3; 8 positions match TRBD2. V was clipped by 5 bases and J by 6 bases; unmatched bases: 4. Germline V CDR1 and CDR2: MGHRA, YSYEKL. The CDR3 runs 13 residues. CDR3: CASSSPGGDTQYF. The CDR3 DNA follows: TGCGCCAGCAGCTCCCCGGGGGGGGATACGCAGTATTTT.

The chain employs TRBV19 and TRBJ2-3, with 7 positions matching TRBD1. J was trimmed by 0 bases and V by 3 bases; bases with no gene match: 6. The CDR3 is made up of 16 amino acids. Looked up from germline, CDR1 is LNHDA and CDR2 is SQIVND (reference sequence). The CDR3 loop is CASSIRTGRSTDTQYF. The CDR3 DNA follows: TGTGCCAGTAGTATCCGGACAGGTCGAAGCACAGATACGCAGTATTTT.

The rearrangement uses TRBV5-6 and TRBJ2-2, with a weak D call TRBD2 (6 bases). V gave up 4 bases and J gave up 3 bases, with 16 bases separating them. The CDR3 is 16 amino acids. Germline V CDR1 and CDR2: SGHDT, YYEEEE. The CDR3 DNA follows: TGTGCCAGCAGCGGGGGGTCCCTAGAACACACCGGGGAGCTGTTTTTT. Its protein product is CASSGGSLEHTGELFF.

This sequence joins TRBV28 and TRBJ1-5; 8 bases are shared with TRBD1. Germline-derived CDR1 and CDR2 are MDHEN and SYDVKM. V dropped 6 bases and J dropped 3; count of bases not matched to a gene: 7. This CDR3 has 15 amino acids. DNA of the CDR3: TGTGCCAGCAGGCGACAGGGGTCGAACAATCAGCCCCAGCATTTT. This codes for CASRRQGSNNQPQHF.

V and J are TRBV6-5 and TRBJ1-4; D is undetermined. Looked up from germline, CDR1 is MNHEY and CDR2 is SVGAGI. V was trimmed by 6 bases and J by 3 bases, leaving 8 bases between them. There are 13 residues in the CDR3. The CDR3 loop is CASRRVSNEKLFF. The CDR3 DNA follows: TGTGCCAGCAGGAGGGTATCTAATGAAAAACTGTTTTTT.

The DNA for the CDR3 is TGCGCCAGCAGCTTGGAGTACAGGGGAACTAATGAAAAACTGTTTTTT. Amino acid sequence: CASSLEYRGTNEKLFF. This chain uses TRBV5-1 with TRBJ1-4; 7 bases align to TRBD1. J was trimmed by 1 base and V by 0 bases; bases with no gene match: 3. This CDR3 is built from 16 residues. Germline V gene lookup returns CDR1 SGHRS and CDR2 YFSETQ.

The V and J genes are TRBV6-5 and TRBJ2-7; TRBD1 matches at 11 bases. This CDR3 spans 14 amino acids. Germline lookup yields CDR1 MNHEY and CDR2 SVGAGI. V gave up 7 bases and J gave up 5 bases; unmatched junction bases: 7. The CDR3 sequence: CASTPPGQGDEQYF. As DNA, the CDR3 is TGTGCCAGCACCCCTCCGGGACAGGGGGACGAGCAGTACTTC.

The chain has TRBV20-1 and TRBJ2-7; perhaps TRBD1 as D (5 bases). The CDR3 contains 11 residues. Trimming shortened V by 6 bases and J by 0 bases, and 6 bases separated the two germline ends. The V gene's germline CDR1 is DFQATT and CDR2 SNEGSKA (reference sequence). The CDR3 DNA is TGCAGTGCAGGGGACTCCTACGAGCAGTACTTC. Its protein product is CSAGDSYEQYF.

The CDR3 DNA is TGTGCCAGCAGCTTAGCATCCGGGACAGGGGATTTAGGTGAGCAGTTCTTC. This gives the protein CASSLASGTGDLGEQFF. The chain employs TRBV11-3 and TRBJ2-1, with 10 nucleotides matching TRBD1. With 1 base clipped from V and 9 bases from J, the junction kept 12 bases outside the gene matches. The CDR3 has 17 residues. Per the germline V gene, CDR1 is SGHNT and CDR2 is YENEEA. Filled out from reference TRBV11-3 and TRBJ2-1, the complete variable domain reads EAGVVQSPRYKIIEKKQPVAFWCNPISGHNTLYWYLQNLGQGPELLIRYENEEAVDDSQLPKDRFSAERLKGVDSTLKIQPAELGDSAVYLCASSLASGTGDLGEQFFGPGTRLTVL.